A single sample is the source of the 14 T cell receptor beta chains below, sequenced in a study of CD8 T cells in ankylosing spondylitis. TCRdb re-called the 5' RACE reads through MiXCR, storing one row per CDR3 protein. This sample has 200,000 to 300,000 distinct CDR3 sequences, with around 8% found just once. The sample consisted of blood, either unsorted or a sorted T cell fraction (not recorded which). The receptors stem from a female donor with ankylosing spondylitis or in good health (not recorded which).

Written as DNA, the CDR3 is TGTGCCATCTCCGGGACAGATGACGAGCAGTACTTC. This codes for CAISGTDDEQYF. The rearrangement links TRBV10-3 to TRBJ2-7; 7 nucleotides agree with TRBD1. With 8 bases clipped from V and 5 bases from J, the junction kept 6 bases outside the gene matches. Germline V gene data show CDR1 as ENHRY and CDR2 as SYGVKD. The CDR3 is 12 amino acids.

This clonotype was recorded many times. The V and J genes are TRBV12-3 or TRBV12-4 and TRBJ2-1; D gene ambiguous. The CDR3 has 16 residues. The ends were cut back, 6 bases at V and 6 bases at J, with 21 bases in the middle. CDR3 amino acids: CASSTVRSSLSNEQFF. In DNA form, the CDR3 reads TGTGCCAGCAGCACCGTAAGATCGTCTCTCTCCAATGAGCAGTTCTTC.

This clonotype was counted a few times. The genes are TRBV2 and TRBJ2-3, with a weak D call TRBD2 (5 bases). The CDR3 is 15 residues long. Germline loops: CDR1 SNHLY, CDR2 FYNNEI. Trimming left V 6 bases short and J 2 bases short, with 15 bases between. The CDR3 sequence is CASRGGGGPTDTQYF. In nucleotides, the CDR3 is TGTGCCAGCAGGGGTGGCGGAGGACCCACAGATACGCAGTATTTT.

This rearrangement joins TRBV15 to TRBJ2-5; the match to TRBD1 covers 7 bases. The germline CDR1 and CDR2 sequences are LNHNV and YYDKDF (reference sequence). V shed 3 bases and J 0 bases; nucleotides not matched to a gene: 7. The length of the CDR3 is 16 residues. The CDR3 spells CATSRETGQNQETQYF. The CDR3 coding sequence is TGTGCCACCAGCAGGGAAACGGGACAGAACCAAGAGACCCAGTACTTC.

This clonotype occurred many times. The chain has TRBV4-3 and TRBJ2-1; TRBD2 might be the D (6 bases). V gave up 4 bases and J gave up 2 bases, with 24 bases separating them. The CDR3 runs 19 residues. The germline V gene has CDR1 LGHNA and CDR2 YSLEER. CDR3 residues: CASSLKALGGDGTYNEQFF. CDR3 sequence (DNA): TGCGCCAGCAGCCTGAAGGCCTTGGGGGGAGACGGAACCTACAATGAGCAGTTCTTC.

This clonotype was counted many times. This rearrangement joins TRBV5-1 to TRBJ1-1; TRBD1 is a possible D gene (5 bases). The CDR3 spans 17 residues. V shed 0 bases and J shed 4 bases, with 19 bases lying between them. CDR1 and CDR2 (germline): SGHRS, YFSETQ. DNA of the CDR3: TGCGCCAGCAGCTTGGCCTCCAGTGCCCTGGGGACCACTGAAGCTTTCTTT. It codes for CASSLASSALGTTEAFF.

This rearrangement joins TRBV30 to TRBJ2-3; D is ambiguous. The CDR3 loop spans 14 amino acids. Germline V gene data show CDR1 as GTSNPN and CDR2 as SVGIG (reference sequence). V shed 0 bases and J shed 8 bases, with 15 bases lying between them. DNA for the CDR3: TGTGCCTGGAGTGTACCGACTCCGTTCAGTACGCAGTATTTT. Protein: CAWSVPTPFSTQYF.

This clonotype was picked up many times. This sequence joins TRBV24-1 and TRBJ2-1, with 13 nucleotides matching TRBD2. The CDR3 runs to 14 residues. Trimming cost V 9 bases and J 6 bases; bases outside gene matches: 4. Germline V gene data show CDR1 as KGHDR and CDR2 as SFDVKD. CDR3: CATGGTSGINEQFF. Here the CDR3 DNA reads TGTGCCACCGGGGGGACTAGCGGGATCAATGAGCAGTTCTTC.

This clonotype was seen many times. The V call is TRBV6-1, the J call TRBJ1-2; no clear D. CDR1 and CDR2 (germline): MNHNS, SASEGT. V was trimmed by 1 base and J by 8 bases, leaving 11 bases between them. The CDR3 extends over 13 amino acids. The CDR3 protein is CASSEDGMEGYTF. CDR3 bases: TGTGCCAGCAGTGAAGATGGGATGGAAGGCTACACCTTC.

This clonotype appeared a few times. V and J are TRBV20-1 and TRBJ2-1, with D perhaps being TRBD1 or TRBD2 (5 bases each). The CDR3 length is 15 residues. Germline CDR1 DFQATT, CDR2 SNEGSKA (reference sequence). Trimming stripped 2 bases from V and 0 bases from J, with 11 bases between. The CDR3 region is CSARRDPVSYNEQFF. The DNA for the CDR3 is TGCAGTGCTAGACGGGACCCCGTCTCCTACAATGAGCAGTTCTTC.

As to this clonotype: A single base separates this from a much larger clone, so it may be a read error. The J gene is TRBJ2-7, the V gene TRBV18; D may correspond to TRBD1 or TRBD2 (5 bases each). The CDR3 is 15 residues long. Germline V lookup: CDR1 KGHSH, CDR2 LQKENI. The CDR3: CASPPSGRASYEQYF. The CDR3 bases are TGTGCCAGCCCACCGTCGGGACGGGCCTCCTACGAGCAGTACTTC.

This clonotype turned up a few times. Here the CDR3 reads CASSPGLAGSVSTGELFF. CDR3 nucleotide sequence: TGTGCCAGCAGCCCGGGACTAGCGGGATCGGTGAGCACCGGGGAGCTGTTTTTT. The chain is built from TRBV5-5 and TRBJ2-2; TRBD2 aligns across 13 bases. V dropped 4 bases and J dropped 4; count of bases not matched to a gene: 10. The CDR3 is 18 amino acids. From germline, CDR1 is SGHKS and CDR2 YYEKEE (reference sequence).

This clonotype was seen ten or more times. V is TRBV6-5 and J is TRBJ1-5; TRBD1 is a possible D gene (5 bases). V was pared by 0 bases and J by 9 bases, with 21 bases between. CDR1 is MNHEY, CDR2 SVGAGI, per germline. The CDR3 spans 17 residues. The CDR3 spells CASSYSFYQGHLGPQHF. CDR3 nucleotides: TGTGCCAGCAGTTACTCTTTTTATCAGGGTCATTTGGGGCCCCAGCATTTT.

This clonotype has at least ten counts. This chain links TRBV20-1 with TRBJ2-3; TRBD2 matches 13 bases. Trimming took 6 bases from V and 5 from J; bases not matched to a gene: 8. This CDR3 spans 15 amino acids. Germline V lookup: CDR1 DFQATT, CDR2 SNEGSKA (reference sequence). CDR3 DNA sequence: TGCAGTGCCGAACTAGCGGGAGGGCCAGGAGATACGCAGTATTTT. It is translated as CSAELAGGPGDTQYF.